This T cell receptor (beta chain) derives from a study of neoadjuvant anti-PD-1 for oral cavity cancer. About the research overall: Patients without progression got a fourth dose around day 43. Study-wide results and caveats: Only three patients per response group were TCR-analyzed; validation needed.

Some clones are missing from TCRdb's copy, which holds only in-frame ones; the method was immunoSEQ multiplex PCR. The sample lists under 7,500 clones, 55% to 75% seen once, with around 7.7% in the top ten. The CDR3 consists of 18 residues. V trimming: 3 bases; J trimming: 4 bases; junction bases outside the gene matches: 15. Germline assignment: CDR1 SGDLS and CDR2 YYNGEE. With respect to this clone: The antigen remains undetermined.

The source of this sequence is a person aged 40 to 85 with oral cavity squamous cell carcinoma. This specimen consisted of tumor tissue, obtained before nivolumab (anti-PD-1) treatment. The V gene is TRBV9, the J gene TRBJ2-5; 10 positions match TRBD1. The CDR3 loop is CASSGMGLKGQGSETQYF. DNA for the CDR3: TGTGCCAGCAGCGGAATGGGGCTGAAGGGACAGGGGTCAGAGACCCAGTACTTC.